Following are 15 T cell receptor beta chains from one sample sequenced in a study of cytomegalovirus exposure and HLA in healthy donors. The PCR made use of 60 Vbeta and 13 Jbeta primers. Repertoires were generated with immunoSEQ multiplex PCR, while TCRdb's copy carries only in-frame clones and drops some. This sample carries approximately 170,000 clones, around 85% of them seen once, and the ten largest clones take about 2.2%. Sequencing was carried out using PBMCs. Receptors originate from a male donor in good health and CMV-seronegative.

The CDR3 region is CASSSSGVPYEQYF. CDR3 coding DNA: TGTGCCAGCAGTTCCAGCGGGGTCCCCTACGAGCAGTACTTC. This chain links TRBV5-4 with TRBJ2-7; 7 nucleotides match TRBD2. Germline CDR1 SGHNT, CDR2 YYREEE (reference sequence). V was pared by 5 bases and J by 2 bases, with 7 bases of the junction left unmatched. The CDR3 covers 14 residues.

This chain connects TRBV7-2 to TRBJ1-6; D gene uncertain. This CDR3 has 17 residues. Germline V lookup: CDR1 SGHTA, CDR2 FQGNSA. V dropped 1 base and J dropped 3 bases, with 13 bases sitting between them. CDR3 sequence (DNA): TGTGCCAGCAGCTTAGATGCAGGCAGTTTCTATAATTCACCCCTCCACTTT. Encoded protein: CASSLDAGSFYNSPLHF. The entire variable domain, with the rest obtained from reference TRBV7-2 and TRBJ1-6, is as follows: GAGVSQSPSNKVTEKGKDVELRCDPISGHTALYWYRQSLGQGLEFLIYFQGNSAPDKSGLPSDRFSAERTGGSVSTLTIQRTQQEDSAVYLCASSLDAGSFYNSPLHFGNGTRLTVT.

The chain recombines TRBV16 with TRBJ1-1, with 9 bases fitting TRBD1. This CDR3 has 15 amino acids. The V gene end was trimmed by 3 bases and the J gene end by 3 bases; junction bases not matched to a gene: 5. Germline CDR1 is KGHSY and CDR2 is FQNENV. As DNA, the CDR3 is TGTGCCAGCAGCCATACAGGGGGCGCGGACACTGAAGCTTTCTTT. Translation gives CASSHTGGADTEAFF.

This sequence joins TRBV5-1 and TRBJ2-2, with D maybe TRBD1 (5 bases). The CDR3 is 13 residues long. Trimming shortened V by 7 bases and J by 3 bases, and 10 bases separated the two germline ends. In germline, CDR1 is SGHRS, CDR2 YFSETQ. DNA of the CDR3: TGCGCCAGCGGGTCAGGGCACACCGGGGAGCTGTTTTTT. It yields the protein CASGSGHTGELFF.

CDR3 sequence (DNA): TGTGCCAGCAAGGAGGCCCACACTGAAGCTTTCTTT. This codes for CASKEAHTEAFF. The chain combines TRBV27 with TRBJ1-1; D not resolved. Germline loops: CDR1 MNHEY, CDR2 SMNVEV (reference sequence). V was trimmed by 7 bases and J by 3 bases, leaving 9 bases between them. This CDR3 is built from 12 residues.

The CDR3 region has the DNA TGTGCCAGCTCTAATGGCCAGGGAGGCACCGGGGAGCTGTTTTTT. It encodes CASSNGQGGTGELFF. The chain recombines TRBV18 with TRBJ2-2; perhaps TRBD2 as D (6 bases). V lost 6 bases, J lost 4 bases, and 15 bases lay in between. The CDR3 runs to 15 residues. Germline V gives CDR1 KGHSH, CDR2 LQKENI.

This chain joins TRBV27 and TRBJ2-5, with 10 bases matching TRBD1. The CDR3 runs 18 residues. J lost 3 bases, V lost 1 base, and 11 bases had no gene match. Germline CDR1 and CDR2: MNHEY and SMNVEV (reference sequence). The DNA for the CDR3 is TGTGCCAGCAGTTTATATCGGGGGCGGGACAGGGGAGAAGAGACCCAGTACTTC. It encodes CASSLYRGRDRGEETQYF.

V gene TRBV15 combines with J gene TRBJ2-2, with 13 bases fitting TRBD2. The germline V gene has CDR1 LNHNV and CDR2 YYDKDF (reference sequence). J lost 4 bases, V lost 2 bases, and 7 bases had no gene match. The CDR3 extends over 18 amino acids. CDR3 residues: CATSRILAGGLVTGELFF. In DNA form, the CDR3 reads TGTGCCACCAGCAGAATACTAGCGGGGGGGCTGGTCACCGGGGAGCTGTTTTTT. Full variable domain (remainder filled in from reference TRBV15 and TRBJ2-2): DAMVIQNPRYQVTQFGKPVTLSCSQTLNHNVMYWYQQKSSQAPKLLFHYYDKDFNNEADTPDNFQSRRPNTSFCFLDIRSPGLGDTAMYLCATSRILAGGLVTGELFFGEGSRLTVL.

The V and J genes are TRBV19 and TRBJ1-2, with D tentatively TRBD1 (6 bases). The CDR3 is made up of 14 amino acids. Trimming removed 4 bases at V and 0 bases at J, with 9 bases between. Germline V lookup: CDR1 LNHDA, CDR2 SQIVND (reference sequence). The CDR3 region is CASSKDRSNYGYTF. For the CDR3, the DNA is TGTGCCAGTAGTAAGGACAGATCTAACTATGGCTACACCTTC. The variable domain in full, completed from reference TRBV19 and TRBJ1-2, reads DGGITQSPKYLFRKEGQNVTLSCEQNLNHDAMYWYRQDPGQGLRLIYYSQIVNDFQKGDIAEGYSVSREKKESFPLTVTSAQKNPTAFYLCASSKDRSNYGYTFGSGTRLTVV.

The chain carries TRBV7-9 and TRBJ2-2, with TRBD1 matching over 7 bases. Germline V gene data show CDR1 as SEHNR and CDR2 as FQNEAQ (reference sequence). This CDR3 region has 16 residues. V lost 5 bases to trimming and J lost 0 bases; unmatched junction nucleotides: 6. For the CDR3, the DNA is TGTGCCAGCAGCACCCGGACAGGAACGAACACCGGGGAGCTGTTTTTT. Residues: CASSTRTGTNTGELFF.

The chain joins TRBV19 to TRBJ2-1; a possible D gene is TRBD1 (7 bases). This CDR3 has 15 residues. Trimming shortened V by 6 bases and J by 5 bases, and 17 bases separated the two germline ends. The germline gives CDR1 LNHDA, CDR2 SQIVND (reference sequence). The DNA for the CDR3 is TGTGCCAGTAGCTACGACAGGGAGGTGCACAATGAGCAGTTCTTC. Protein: CASSYDREVHNEQFF.

CDR3 DNA: TGCGCCAGCAGCCAACCCCTAGCGGGGGGGTACAATGAGCAGTTCTTC. It is translated as CASSQPLAGGYNEQFF. The chain couples TRBV4-3 to TRBJ2-1; 12 bases fit TRBD2. This CDR3 has 16 residues. The germline gives CDR1 LGHNA, CDR2 YSLEER. After removal of 2 bases from V and 4 bases from J, the junction contained 3 bases not matched to a gene.

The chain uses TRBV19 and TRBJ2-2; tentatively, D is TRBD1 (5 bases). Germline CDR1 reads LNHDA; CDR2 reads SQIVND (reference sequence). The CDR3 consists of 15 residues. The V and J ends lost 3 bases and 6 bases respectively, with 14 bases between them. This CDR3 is CASSMGQGRAGELFF. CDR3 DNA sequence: TGTGCCAGTAGTATGGGGCAGGGAAGGGCCGGGGAGCTGTTTTTT. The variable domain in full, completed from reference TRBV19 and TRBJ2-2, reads DGGITQSPKYLFRKEGQNVTLSCEQNLNHDAMYWYRQDPGQGLRLIYYSQIVNDFQKGDIAEGYSVSREKKESFPLTVTSAQKNPTAFYLCASSMGQGRAGELFFGEGSRLTVL.

The CDR3: CASSDGTGGWETQYF. CDR3 nucleotide sequence: TGTGCCAGCAGTGACGGGACAGGGGGCTGGGAGACCCAGTACTTC. The gene calls are TRBV6-1 and TRBJ2-5; 12 bases align to TRBD1. Per the germline V gene, CDR1 is MNHNS and CDR2 is SASEGT. The CDR3 is 15 amino acids. V dropped 3 bases and J dropped 5; count of bases not matched to a gene: 4.

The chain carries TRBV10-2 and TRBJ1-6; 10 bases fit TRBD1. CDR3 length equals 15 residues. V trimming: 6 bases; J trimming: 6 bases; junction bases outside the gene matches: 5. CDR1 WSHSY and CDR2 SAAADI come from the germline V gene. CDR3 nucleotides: TGCGCCAGCAGATCCCGGGACAGGGGTAATTCACCCCTCCACTTT. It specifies CASRSRDRGNSPLHF.